This entry lists 31 T cell receptor beta chains sequenced from one sample in a study of T-cell memory formation after mild COVID-19. In TCRdb, the 5' RACE reads were re-called with MiXCR into one record per CDR3 protein. This sample has 200,000 to 250,000 distinct CDR3 sequences, with 9.5% to 10% found just once. The source material was PBMCs or a T cell subset sorted from them (not recorded which). The receptors originated from a man between 18 and 29 years old who had mild COVID-19 (a few samples of this study predate the infection). Cell type and time point are not known.

In its sample, this clonotype was seen a few times. This rearrangement joins TRBV19 to TRBJ2-5; 7 bases fit TRBD1. V was clipped by 3 bases and J by 4 bases; unmatched bases: 8. The CDR3 covers 15 residues. Germline values: CDR1 LNHDA, CDR2 SQIVND (reference sequence). CDR3 residues: CASSIVPRTGETQYF. The CDR3 DNA reads TGTGCCAGTAGTATTGTTCCTAGGACAGGAGAGACCCAGTACTTC.

This sequence joins TRBV7-6 and TRBJ1-4; no reliable D call. The CDR3 sequence is 14 residues long. V dropped 8 bases and J dropped 8 bases, with 18 bases sitting between them. CDR1 and CDR2 (germline): SGHVS, FNYEAQ. This CDR3 reads CASGKLRLGEKLFF. The CDR3 nucleotides read TGTGCCAGCGGTAAGCTGCGCCTGGGAGAAAAACTGTTTTTT.

In its sample, this clonotype was seen many times. This chain uses TRBV5-1 with TRBJ1-5; 7 bases agree with TRBD1. Per the germline V gene, CDR1 is SGHRS and CDR2 is YFSETQ. This CDR3 contains 14 residues. V lost 4 bases and J lost 5; bases outside the gene matches: 6. The CDR3 spells CASSLSGTDQPQHF. The CDR3 DNA reads TGCGCCAGCAGCCTGTCTGGGACAGATCAGCCCCAGCATTTT.

This clonotype occurred many times. This chain connects TRBV5-1 to TRBJ2-5; the match to TRBD2 covers 13 bases. With 1 base clipped from V and 4 bases from J, the junction kept 7 bases outside the gene matches. The length of the CDR3 is 17 residues. Germline loops: CDR1 SGHRS, CDR2 YFSETQ. The DNA of the CDR3 is TGCGCCAGCAGCTTGACTAGCGGGGGGGCCATCAGAGAGACCCAGTACTTC. It codes for CASSLTSGGAIRETQYF.

At least ten counts were recorded for this clonotype. The chain recombines TRBV2 with TRBJ1-1, with no clear D. V was cut by 6 bases and J by 1 base, with 9 bases left in between. CDR1 SNHLY and CDR2 FYNNEI come from the germline V gene. This CDR3 spans 13 amino acids. As DNA, the CDR3 is TGTGCCAGCAGAGAAAACAGGAACACTGAAGCTTTCTTT. This translates into CASRENRNTEAFF.

This clonotype was observed a few times. The V and J genes are TRBV5-1 and TRBJ2-3; the D gene is possibly TRBD2 (6 bases). The CDR3 contains 14 residues. The ends were cut back, 4 bases at V and 5 bases at J, with 14 bases in the middle. The germline CDR1 and CDR2 sequences are SGHRS and YFSETQ. The CDR3, as DNA: TGCGCCAGCAGCGCAAGGGGAGCGGGAGATACGCAGTATTTT. Translated: CASSARGAGDTQYF.

This clonotype was seen a few times. The V and J genes are TRBV9 and TRBJ2-7; 8 nucleotides align to TRBD2. In germline, CDR1 is SGDLS, CDR2 YYNGEE. CDR3 length: 11 residues. V dropped 7 bases and J dropped 7; count of bases not matched to a gene: 4. The CDR3 region is CASGREGEQYF. The CDR3, as DNA: TGTGCCAGCGGTCGGGAGGGGGAGCAGTACTTC.

This clonotype was counted only a few times. This rearrangement joins TRBV5-1 to TRBJ2-1; no definite D call. This CDR3 is 16 amino acids long. The germline V gene has CDR1 SGHRS and CDR2 YFSETQ. V shed 1 base and J shed 3 bases, with 14 bases lying between them. The CDR3 bases are TGCGCCAGCAGCTTGCGTATAACAACCGTCTACAATGAGCAGTTCTTC. Protein: CASSLRITTVYNEQFF.

The chain employs TRBV4-2 and TRBJ2-3; no firm D call. The V end was cut by 1 base, the J end by 2 bases, with 10 bases between. Germline V gene data show CDR1 as LGHNA and CDR2 as YNFKEQ. This CDR3 is 15 amino acids long. The CDR3 loop is CASSQGPTDTDTQYF. The CDR3 DNA reads as TGTGCCAGCAGCCAAGGGCCAACCGACACAGATACGCAGTATTTT.

The CDR3 DNA is TGTGCCAGCAGCTCTTCTTCAGGGGTCCATGAGCAGTTCTTC. As protein: CASSSSSGVHEQFF. The chain recombines TRBV11-2 with TRBJ2-1; tentatively, D is TRBD1 (6 bases). Germline V gives CDR1 SGHAT, CDR2 FQNNGV. Between the trimmed V and J ends, which lost 4 bases and 8 bases, there was a span of 15 bases. The CDR3 is 14 amino acids.

Many counts were recorded for this clonotype. The chain is built from TRBV7-2 and TRBJ2-5; D is perhaps TRBD2 (5 bases). Trimming took off 10 bases at V and 4 bases at J, with 13 bases between the two ends. The length of the CDR3 is 12 residues. Per the germline V gene, CDR1 is SGHTA and CDR2 is FQGNSA. The CDR3 loop is CAIGSSGETQYF. The CDR3, as DNA: TGTGCCATAGGGAGCTCGGGAGAGACCCAGTACTTC.

There are many counts of this clonotype. The V and J genes are TRBV4-3 and TRBJ2-1; D unclear. Trimming pared 2 bases from V and 2 bases from J, leaving 7 bases between. The CDR3 loop spans 14 amino acids. The germline V gene encodes CDR1 LGHNA and CDR2 YSLEER. The CDR3 region is CASSQRWAYNEQFF. CDR3 coding DNA: TGCGCCAGCAGCCAAAGGTGGGCCTACAATGAGCAGTTCTTC.

The gene calls are TRBV5-1 and TRBJ2-6, with D possibly TRBD2 on 6 matching bases. Trimming took 5 bases from V and 4 from J, leaving 16 bases between them. Germline CDR1 is SGHRS and CDR2 is YFSETQ. This CDR3 is built from 16 residues. CDR3 region: CASRWNAGLGANVLTF. The CDR3, as DNA: TGCGCCAGCAGATGGAATGCGGGACTCGGGGCCAACGTCCTGACTTTC. Supplemented by reference TRBV5-1 and TRBJ2-6, the full variable domain reads KAGVTQTPRYLIKTRGQQVTLSCSPISGHRSVSWYQQTPGQGLQFLFEYFSETQRNKGNFPGRFSGRQFSNSRSEMNVSTLELGDSALYLCASRWNAGLGANVLTFGAGSRLTVL.

The chain couples TRBV20-1 to TRBJ1-4; perhaps TRBD1 as D (5 bases). Germline V CDR1 and CDR2: DFQATT, SNEGSKA (reference sequence). Trimming left V 2 bases short and J 8 bases short, with 15 bases between. This CDR3 contains 14 residues. The CDR3 reads CSARRAGRKEKLFF. The CDR3, as DNA: TGCAGTGCTAGACGCGCAGGGCGGAAGGAAAAACTGTTTTTT.

At least ten counts were recorded for this clonotype. This chain links TRBV11-2 with TRBJ1-1; the D is unclear. The CDR3 has 13 amino acids. Germline CDR1 reads SGHAT; CDR2 reads FQNNGV. Trimming pared 1 base from V and 5 bases from J, leaving 8 bases between. CDR3 DNA sequence: TGTGCCAGCAGCTTAGTCAGGCAGACTGAAGCTTTCTTT. This translates into CASSLVRQTEAFF. Drawing the rest from reference TRBV11-2 and TRBJ1-1, the complete variable domain is EAGVAQSPRYKIIEKRQSVAFWCNPISGHATLYWYQQILGQGPKLLIQFQNNGVVDDSQLPKDRFSAERLKGVDSTLKIQPAKLEDSAVYLCASSLVRQTEAFFGQGTRLTVV.

This clonotype was detected a few times. The V call is TRBV7-8, the J call TRBJ1-2; the D gene is possibly TRBD1 (6 bases). The CDR3 is 16 amino acids. Germline V lookup: CDR1 SGHVS, CDR2 FQNEAQ. The ends were cut back, 0 bases at V and 4 bases at J, with 15 bases in the middle. CDR3 sequence: CASSLALRDNLYGYTF. DNA of the CDR3: TGTGCCAGCAGCTTAGCCCTTCGGGACAATCTCTATGGCTACACCTTC.

This clonotype was seen only a few times. V usage is TRBV19 and J usage is TRBJ2-6, with 11 bases that match TRBD1. The CDR3 runs to 18 residues. The junction had 3 bases not matched to a gene; V was cut back by 0 bases and J by 2 bases. Germline V gene sequence: CDR1 LNHDA, CDR2 SQIVND (reference sequence). CDR3 nucleotides: TGTGCCAGTAGTATAGACGGACAGGGGGCGGCTGGGGCCAACGTCCTGACTTTC. Its translation: CASSIDGQGAAGANVLTF.

In this sample, this clonotype turned up many times. The chain recombines TRBV3-1 with TRBJ2-1, with D perhaps matching TRBD1 (6 bases). Germline loops: CDR1 LGHDT, CDR2 YNNKEL (reference sequence). This CDR3 is 14 amino acids long. Trimming left V 2 bases short and J 6 bases short, with 11 bases between. In DNA form, the CDR3 reads TGTGCCAGCAGCCAAAGGGACATTCGCAATGAGCAGTTCTTC. This encodes CASSQRDIRNEQFF.

This clonotype has just a few counts. The rearrangement joins TRBV12-3 or TRBV12-4 to TRBJ2-3, with D possibly matching TRBD1 (7 bases). The V end lost 3 bases, the J end lost 4 bases, and 14 bases lay between the germline ends. There are 15 residues in the CDR3. The CDR3, as DNA: TGTGCCAGCAGTTTTGGTGCGGGACAGTCAGATACGCAGTATTTT. Translation gives CASSFGAGQSDTQYF.

For this clonotype: This could be a read error, since a much larger clone is one nucleotide away. The V gene is TRBV2, the J gene TRBJ2-3; TRBD2 matches at 11 bases. Unmatched junction bases numbered 2, after V lost 5 bases and J lost 1 base. The V gene's germline CDR1 is SNHLY and CDR2 FYNNEI. This CDR3 is 15 amino acids long. The CDR3 reads CASSKLAGGTDTQYF. DNA of the CDR3: TGTGCCAGCAGTAAACTAGCGGGGGGCACAGATACGCAGTATTTT.

The rearrangement joins TRBV5-5 to TRBJ2-1, with D tentatively TRBD1 (5 bases). From germline, CDR1 is SGHKS and CDR2 YYEKEE (reference sequence). The CDR3 totals 15 residues. The germline V and J ends were trimmed by 4 bases and 4 bases, with 15 bases remaining between them. The CDR3 reads CASSIVQDRYNEQFF. The CDR3 coding sequence is TGTGCCAGCAGCATAGTACAGGACCGGTACAATGAGCAGTTCTTC.

This clonotype has a count of ten or more. The chain joins TRBV29-1 to TRBJ1-1, with a possible D match to TRBD1 (5 bases). Trimming took 7 bases from V and 0 from J, leaving 15 bases between them. CDR3 length: 14 residues. The germline V gene encodes CDR1 SQVTM and CDR2 ANQGSEA. The CDR3 DNA reads TGCAGCGCCCGAGCACAGGTGATGAACACTGAAGCTTTCTTT. Protein: CSARAQVMNTEAFF.

J is TRBJ2-3 and V is TRBV4-3, with 10 bases lining up with TRBD1. CDR1 and CDR2 from the germline V gene are LGHNA and YSLEER. V lost 4 bases, J lost 3 bases, and 4 bases stayed unmatched. The CDR3 contains 15 residues. CDR3 sequence: CASSLRDRGTDTQYF. The CDR3 bases are TGCGCCAGCAGCCTCCGGGACAGGGGTACAGATACGCAGTATTTT.

This chain joins TRBV5-1 and TRBJ2-2; 7 bases line up with TRBD1. After removal of 4 bases from V and 6 bases from J, the junction contained 6 bases not matched to a gene. CDR3 size: 14 residues. From germline, CDR1 is SGHRS and CDR2 YFSETQ. The CDR3 loop is CASSVDRSAGELFF. Here the CDR3 DNA reads TGCGCCAGCAGCGTGGACAGGAGCGCCGGGGAGCTGTTTTTT.

The chain carries TRBV28 and TRBJ1-2; D is unresolved. The V end lost 1 base, the J end lost 5 bases, and 8 bases lay between the germline ends. The CDR3 contains 13 residues. Germline-derived CDR1 and CDR2 are MDHEN and SYDVKM. CDR3 loop: CASSLSRRYGYTF. The DNA of the CDR3 is TGTGCCAGCAGTTTATCCCGGCGGTATGGCTACACCTTC.

This clonotype turned up a few times. J is TRBJ2-5 and V is TRBV11-1; 8 bases are a match to TRBD1. CDR1 SGHAT and CDR2 FQDESV come from the germline V gene (reference sequence). With 4 bases clipped from V and 5 bases from J, the junction kept 12 bases outside the gene matches. The CDR3 loop spans 16 amino acids. DNA of the CDR3: TGTGCCAGCAGCTCAGGGGTCGGCAGGGGGCTGGAGACCCAGTACTTC. It specifies CASSSGVGRGLETQYF.

This clonotype was detected a few times. The J gene is TRBJ2-6, the V gene TRBV23-1; no definite D call. TRBV23-1 is given ORF status, its function remaining uncertain. V lost 3 bases and J 0 bases, leaving 15 bases between the germline ends. The CDR3 has 18 amino acids. The CDR3 nucleotides read TGCGCCAGCAGTCACCCAGAGCCGAAGAGCTCTGGGGCCAACGTCCTGACTTTC. Its protein product is CASSHPEPKSSGANVLTF.

This clonotype was found a few times. The V call is TRBV12-3 or TRBV12-4, the J call TRBJ1-5; 9 positions agree with TRBD1. The CDR3 is 15 residues long. The V and J ends lost 5 bases and 5 bases, in that order; junction bases with no gene match: 7. The CDR3 here is CASSLQGAEDQPQHF. The CDR3 DNA is TGTGCCAGCAGTCTACAGGGGGCGGAGGATCAGCCCCAGCATTTT.

This chain uses TRBV6-5 with TRBJ2-1, with 9 bases that match TRBD1. CDR3 size: 16 residues. V shed 2 bases and J 4 bases; nucleotides not matched to a gene: 6. Germline V lookup: CDR1 MNHEY, CDR2 SVGAGI. DNA for the CDR3: TGTGCCAGCAGTTACCGGGGACAGGGATATTACAATGAGCAGTTCTTC. This translates into CASSYRGQGYYNEQFF.

This clonotype has only a few counts. V and J are TRBV20-1 and TRBJ2-5; 10 nucleotides line up with TRBD2. Looked up from germline, CDR1 is DFQATT and CDR2 is SNEGSKA (reference sequence). The CDR3 spans 14 residues. Trimming at V came to 5 bases and at J to 4 bases, leaving 7 bases not matched to a gene. The CDR3 DNA follows: TGCAGTGCTGGACTACTAGCGGGGACAGAGACCCAGTACTTC. This codes for CSAGLLAGTETQYF.

This clonotype was counted a few times. The chain uses TRBV20-1 and TRBJ1-4; D is possibly TRBD1 (6 bases). This CDR3 is 18 amino acids long. The germline V gene encodes CDR1 DFQATT and CDR2 SNEGSKA (reference sequence). The V end was cut by 6 bases, the J end by 2 bases, with 25 bases between. The CDR3 DNA follows: TGCAGTGCATCTACAAGGCGGGACACCCTATCGACTAATGAAAAACTGTTTTTT. The encoded protein is CSASTRRDTLSTNEKLFF.